This T cell receptor (beta chain) was captured in a study of shared clonotypes between healthy human individuals. Generated by immunoSEQ multiplex PCR, the TCRdb table keeps only in-frame clones and is missing some. This table has 600,000 to 750,000 clones, more than 70% appearing once. The CDR3 contains 15 residues. V was trimmed by 2 bases and J by 1 base, leaving 10 bases between them. Germline V gene lookup returns CDR1 SGHDT and CDR2 YYEEEE. The sample consisted of memory CD4+ T cells sorted from blood. Subset denoted: CD45RA-negative fraction. V gene TRBV5-6 combines with J gene TRBJ1-3, with D perhaps TRBD1 (6 bases). The receptor was isolated from a woman aged 25 to 39 in good health. In DNA form, the CDR3 reads TGTGCCAGCAGCTTACAGGGTTCGTCTGGAAACACCATATATTTT. It specifies CASSLQGSSGNTIYF.